Below, 24 T cell receptor beta chains from the same sample are listed, as sequenced in a study of identifying expanded T cells in peripheral blood. Some clones are missing from TCRdb's copy, which holds only in-frame ones; the method was immunoSEQ multiplex PCR. The sample records some 70,000 clones, 85% to 90% being singletons. The sample taken for sequencing was blood. The receptors here all came from a person aged 18 to 75 in good health.

This rearrangement joins TRBV30 to TRBJ1-2; TRBD1 matches 7 bases. Germline values: CDR1 GTSNPN, CDR2 SVGIG (reference sequence). CDR3 size: 13 residues. J gave up 3 bases and V 5 bases, and 6 bases lay outside the gene matches. The CDR3 nucleotides read TGTGCCTGGGAACCGGGACAGTACTATGGCTACACCTTC. This translates into CAWEPGQYYGYTF. Variable domain in full (rest from reference TRBV30 and TRBJ1-2): SQTIHQWPATLVQPVGSPLSLECTVEGTSNPNLYWYRQAAGRGLQLLFYSVGIGQISSEVPQNLSASRPQDRQFILSSKKLLLSDSGFYLCAWEPGQYYGYTFGSGTRLTVV.

The CDR3 region is CASSLFRTQNEKLFF. The CDR3 coding sequence is TGTGCCAGCAGTTTATTCAGAACCCAGAATGAAAAACTGTTTTTT. V gene TRBV27 combines with J gene TRBJ1-4; no clear D. The CDR3 length is 15 residues. Trimming shortened V by 1 base and J by 5 bases, and 11 bases separated the two germline ends. The germline V gene has CDR1 MNHEY and CDR2 SMNVEV (reference sequence). The full variable domain, its missing parts supplied by reference TRBV27 and TRBJ1-4, is EAQVTQNPRYLITVTGKKLTVTCSQNMNHEYMSWYRQDPGLGLRQIYYSMNVEVTDKGDVPEGYKVSRKEKRNFPLILESPSPNQTSLYFCASSLFRTQNEKLFFGSGTQLSVL.

The chain is built from TRBV9 and TRBJ1-2; TRBD1 agrees at 7 bases. V lost 4 bases to trimming and J lost 2 bases; unmatched junction nucleotides: 11. Germline V gene sequence: CDR1 SGDLS, CDR2 YYNGEE. There are 16 residues in the CDR3. This CDR3 reads CASSKRQGFQNYGYTF. The CDR3 region has the DNA TGTGCCAGCAGCAAGCGACAGGGCTTCCAAAACTATGGCTACACCTTC.

This clone was picked up a small number of times. The V call is TRBV23-1, the J call TRBJ2-7, with D maybe TRBD1 (5 bases). TRBV23-1 has ORF status, its function being uncertain. The CDR3 has 13 amino acids. The V end lost 8 bases, the J end lost 4 bases, and 15 bases lay between the germline ends. The CDR3, as DNA: TGCGCCAGCGAGAGACAGTCCGGATACGAGCAGTACTTC. It yields the protein CASERQSGYEQYF.

This chain links TRBV7-9 with TRBJ2-7, with D maybe TRBD1 (6 bases). This CDR3 region has 14 residues. The ends were cut back, 6 bases at V and 5 bases at J, with 17 bases in the middle. CDR1 is SEHNR, CDR2 FQNEAQ, per germline (reference sequence). CDR3 sequence: CASSWDTASDEQYF. The CDR3 nucleotides are TGTGCCAGCAGTTGGGACACCGCGTCCGACGAGCAGTACTTC. Combining the CDR3 with reference TRBV7-9 and TRBJ2-7 gives the whole variable domain DTGVSQNPRHKITKRGQNVTFRCDPISEHNRLYWYRQTLGQGPEFLTYFQNEAQLEKSRLLSDRFSAERPKGSFSTLEIQRTEQGDSAMYLCASSWDTASDEQYFGPGTRLTVT.

The CDR3 loop reads CASRPLAGRQSDEQFF. CDR3 DNA sequence: TGTGCCAGCAGGCCCCTAGCGGGACGCCAATCGGATGAGCAGTTCTTC. The chain carries TRBV11-2 and TRBJ2-1, with 9 positions matching TRBD2. The J segment lost 8 bases and the V segment lost 6 bases, leaving 14 bases of the junction unmatched. This CDR3 has 16 residues. Germline lookup yields CDR1 SGHAT and CDR2 FQNNGV.

V usage is TRBV6-5 and J usage is TRBJ2-3, with D possibly being TRBD2 (6 bases). Germline lookup yields CDR1 MNHEY and CDR2 SVGAGI. The CDR3 covers 14 residues. V was cut by 10 bases and J by 2 bases, with 16 bases left in between. The CDR3 nucleotides read TGTGCCACGATGGATAGCGGAAACACAGATACGCAGTATTTT. Translated, it gives CATMDSGNTDTQYF.

This chain joins TRBV14 and TRBJ1-2, with 11 positions matching TRBD1. CDR1 SGHDN and CDR2 FVKESK come from the germline V gene. Trimming removed 4 bases from V and 3 bases from J; junction bases left unmatched: 7. This CDR3 region has 16 residues. The CDR3 nucleotides are TGTGCCAGCAGCCTAACGGACAGGGGGCAACACTATGGCTACACCTTC. Encoded protein: CASSLTDRGQHYGYTF.

The chain employs TRBV2 and TRBJ2-1; the D gene could be TRBD1 or TRBD2 (7 bases each). V was cut by 7 bases and J by 8 bases, with 15 bases left in between. The CDR3 spans 13 residues. Looked up from germline, CDR1 is SNHLY and CDR2 is FYNNEI. The DNA of the CDR3 is TGTGCCAGCACCTTCAGGGGGGGTTATGAGCAGTTCTTC. Encoded protein: CASTFRGGYEQFF.

CDR3 sequence (DNA): TGTGCCAGCTCACCACAAGGTGGGAACACTGAAGCTTTCTTT. It is translated as CASSPQGGNTEAFF. The rearrangement uses TRBV18 and TRBJ1-1; D ambiguous. Germline V gives CDR1 KGHSH, CDR2 LQKENI. The CDR3 has 14 residues. The V gene lost 1 base and the J gene lost 1 base, with 7 bases spanning the gap.

The sample holds one count of this clone. The J gene is TRBJ2-3, the V gene TRBV9; TRBD1 matches 9 bases. The J segment lost 5 bases and the V segment lost 0 bases, leaving 7 bases of the junction unmatched. The germline V gene has CDR1 SGDLS and CDR2 YYNGEE. CDR3 length: 16 amino acids. CDR3 sequence (DNA): TGTGCCAGCAGCGTAGCCCCACAGGGGGCAAGAGATACGCAGTATTTT. Protein: CASSVAPQGARDTQYF.

This clone showed up just once. The genes are TRBV14 and TRBJ2-5, with 7 bases lining up with TRBD2. CDR3 length: 16 residues. J gave up 3 bases and V 0 bases, and 7 bases lay outside the gene matches. Per germline, CDR1 SGHDN and CDR2 FVKESK. CDR3 in amino acids: CASSQETGGEKETQYF. The CDR3 bases are TGTGCCAGCAGCCAAGAAACGGGGGGAGAAAAAGAGACCCAGTACTTC.

This clone has a single count. The DNA for the CDR3 is TGTGCCAGCAGCCCCGTTGGCGGTGACACCGGGGAGCTGTTTTTT. It encodes CASSPVGGDTGELFF. The V gene is TRBV7-2, the J gene TRBJ2-2; D is ambiguous. CDR1 and CDR2 (germline): SGHTA, FQGNSA. Trimming pared 5 bases from V and 3 bases from J, leaving 13 bases between. The CDR3 totals 15 residues.

This chain joins TRBV18 and TRBJ2-2; no clear D gene. Trimming left V 1 base short and J 0 bases short, with 9 bases between. The length of the CDR3 is 16 residues. CDR1 and CDR2 (germline): KGHSH, LQKENI. The CDR3, as DNA: TGTGCCAGCTCACCACTCCCAGCCGCGAACACCGGGGAGCTGTTTTTT. It is translated as CASSPLPAANTGELFF.

V gene TRBV5-4 combines with J gene TRBJ2-3; no clear D. The CDR3 has 12 residues. Germline V lookup: CDR1 SGHNT, CDR2 YYREEE (reference sequence). V was pared by 5 bases and J by 4 bases, with 8 bases between. CDR3 bases: TGTGCCAGCAGTCCGACACCAGATACGCAGTATTTT. Its translation is CASSPTPDTQYF.

This rearrangement joins TRBV9 to TRBJ2-5, with D tentatively TRBD2 (6 bases). Per the germline V gene, CDR1 is SGDLS and CDR2 is YYNGEE. Trimming took 1 base from V and 3 from J, leaving 10 bases between them. CDR3 length: 14 residues. The CDR3 nucleotides are TGTGCCAGCAGCGTATACGGGAGTGAAGAGACCCAGTACTTC. Translated: CASSVYGSEETQYF.

The chain joins TRBV6-5 to TRBJ2-5; D might be TRBD2 (6 bases). From germline, CDR1 is MNHEY and CDR2 SVGAGI. The CDR3 has 14 residues. V was clipped by 6 bases and J by 5 bases, with 16 bases between them. Here the CDR3 DNA reads TGTGCCAGCAGCCAGTCCCTGGCGGGGGAGACCCAGTACTTC. Protein sequence: CASSQSLAGETQYF.

The chain is built from TRBV6-4 and TRBJ2-1; TRBD2 aligns across 10 bases. The CDR3 contains 15 residues. Per the germline V gene, CDR1 is MRHNA and CDR2 is SNTAGT. V shed 8 bases and J 1 base; nucleotides not matched to a gene: 5. The CDR3 protein is CASAAGGGSYNEQFF. The CDR3 bases are TGTGCCAGCGCAGCGGGAGGGGGGTCCTACAATGAGCAGTTCTTC.

The CDR3: CASSLVVASASHPQQFF. The CDR3 coding sequence is TGCGCCAGCAGCTTGGTGGTAGCTAGCGCGTCTCACCCCCAGCAGTTCTTC. This chain links TRBV5-1 with TRBJ2-1, with D perhaps TRBD2 (6 bases). Deletions cut 0 bases from V and 11 bases from J, with 24 bases between. The CDR3 contains 17 residues. Germline V gene lookup returns CDR1 SGHRS and CDR2 YFSETQ.

The chain joins TRBV7-2 to TRBJ1-6; D unresolved. Looked up from germline, CDR1 is SGHTA and CDR2 is FQGNSA. The length of the CDR3 is 13 residues. V was shortened by 5 bases and J by 8 bases, with 10 bases between the two germline ends. CDR3 in DNA: TGTGCCAGCAGCCGAATGACTGATTCACCCCTCCACTTT. It is translated as CASSRMTDSPLHF.

In DNA form, the CDR3 reads TGTGCCAGCAGCGTAGAAGGGGGCGGACAGCCCCAGCATTTT. Amino acids: CASSVEGGGQPQHF. The chain recombines TRBV9 with TRBJ1-5, with TRBD1 matching over 7 bases. The V segment lost 0 bases and the J segment 7 bases; nucleotides outside the gene matches: 4. CDR3 length equals 14 residues. Germline values: CDR1 SGDLS, CDR2 YYNGEE.

The V and J genes are TRBV15 and TRBJ2-7; either TRBD1 or TRBD2 may fit D (6 bases each). Germline CDR1 LNHNV, CDR2 YYDKDF (reference sequence). With 2 bases removed from V and 1 base from J, the gap between germline ends came to 18 bases. CDR3 length: 17 residues. CDR3 nucleotide sequence: TGTGCCACCAGCAGATCTAAGGGGGGCTACCTATCCTACGAGCAGTACTTC. The encoded protein is CATSRSKGGYLSYEQYF.

This clone was picked up one time. The rearrangement uses TRBV19 and TRBJ2-7; D tentatively reads TRBD1 or TRBD2 (6 bases each). V gave up 3 bases and J gave up 3 bases, with 15 bases separating them. The germline V gene encodes CDR1 LNHDA and CDR2 SQIVND (reference sequence). The CDR3 is made up of 15 amino acids. Here the CDR3 DNA reads TGTGCCAGTAGTATGACAGGAGGAGGGGTCTACGAGCAGTACTTC. Translated, it gives CASSMTGGGVYEQYF. Complete variable domain (other parts from reference TRBV19 and TRBJ2-7): DGGITQSPKYLFRKEGQNVTLSCEQNLNHDAMYWYRQDPGQGLRLIYYSQIVNDFQKGDIAEGYSVSREKKESFPLTVTSAQKNPTAFYLCASSMTGGGVYEQYFGPGTRLTVT.

The genes are TRBV7-8 and TRBJ1-4; no firm D call. From germline, CDR1 is SGHVS and CDR2 FQNEAQ. This CDR3 is 14 amino acids long. The V gene lost 3 bases and the J gene lost 5 bases, with 10 bases spanning the gap. CDR3 coding DNA: TGTGCCAGCAGCTTCCAGCTTACCAATGAAAAACTGTTTTTT. Its translation is CASSFQLTNEKLFF.